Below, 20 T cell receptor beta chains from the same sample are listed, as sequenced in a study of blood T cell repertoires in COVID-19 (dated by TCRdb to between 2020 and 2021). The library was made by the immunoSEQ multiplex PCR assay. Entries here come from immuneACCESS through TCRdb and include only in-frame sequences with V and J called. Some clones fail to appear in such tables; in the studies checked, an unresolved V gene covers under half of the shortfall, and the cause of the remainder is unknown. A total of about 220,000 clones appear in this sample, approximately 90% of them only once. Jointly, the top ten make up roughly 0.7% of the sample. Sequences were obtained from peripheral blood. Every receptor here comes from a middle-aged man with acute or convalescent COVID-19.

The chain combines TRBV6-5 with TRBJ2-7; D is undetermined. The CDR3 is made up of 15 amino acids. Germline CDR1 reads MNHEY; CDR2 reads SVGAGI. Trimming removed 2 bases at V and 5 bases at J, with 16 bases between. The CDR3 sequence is CASSYLGLAQDEQYF. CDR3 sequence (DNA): TGTGCCAGCAGTTACCTCGGATTGGCTCAGGACGAGCAGTACTTC.

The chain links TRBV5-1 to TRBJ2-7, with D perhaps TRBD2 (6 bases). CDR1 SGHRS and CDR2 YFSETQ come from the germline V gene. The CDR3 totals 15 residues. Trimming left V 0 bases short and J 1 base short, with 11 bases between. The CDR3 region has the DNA TGCGCCAGCAGCTTGGTTCCGGGAGCTTCCTACGAGCAGTACTTC. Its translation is CASSLVPGASYEQYF.

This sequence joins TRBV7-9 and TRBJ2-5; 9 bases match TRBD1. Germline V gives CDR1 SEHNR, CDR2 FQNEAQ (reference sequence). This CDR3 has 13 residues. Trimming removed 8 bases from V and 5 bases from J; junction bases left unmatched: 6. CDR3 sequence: CASGYRGQETQYF. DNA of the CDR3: TGTGCCAGCGGCTACAGGGGGCAGGAGACCCAGTACTTC.

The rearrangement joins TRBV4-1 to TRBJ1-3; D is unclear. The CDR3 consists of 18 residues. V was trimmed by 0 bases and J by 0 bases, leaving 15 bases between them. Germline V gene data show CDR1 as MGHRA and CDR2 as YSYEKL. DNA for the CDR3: TGCGCCAGCAGCCAAGAGTTTGTGGGCCGCTCCTCTGGAAACACCATATATTTT. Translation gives CASSQEFVGRSSGNTIYF.

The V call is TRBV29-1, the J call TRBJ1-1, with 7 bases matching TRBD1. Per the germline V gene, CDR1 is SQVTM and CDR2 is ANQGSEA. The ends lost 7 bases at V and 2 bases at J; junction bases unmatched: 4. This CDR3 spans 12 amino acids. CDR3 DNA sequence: TGCAGCGGGCGGACAGGTAACACTGAAGCTTTCTTT. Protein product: CSGRTGNTEAFF. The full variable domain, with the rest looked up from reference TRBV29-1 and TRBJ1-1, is SAVISQKPSRDICQRGTSLTIQCQVDSQVTMMFWYRQQPGQSLTLIATANQGSEATYESGFVIDKFPISRPNLTFSTLTVSNMSPEDSSIYLCSGRTGNTEAFFGQGTRLTVV.

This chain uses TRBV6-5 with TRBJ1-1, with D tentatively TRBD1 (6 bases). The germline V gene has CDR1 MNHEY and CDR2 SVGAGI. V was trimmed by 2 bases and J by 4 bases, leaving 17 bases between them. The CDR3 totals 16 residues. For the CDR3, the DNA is TGTGCCAGCAGTTACGGACAAAACAGGGTTGTCACTGAAGCTTTCTTT. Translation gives CASSYGQNRVVTEAFF.

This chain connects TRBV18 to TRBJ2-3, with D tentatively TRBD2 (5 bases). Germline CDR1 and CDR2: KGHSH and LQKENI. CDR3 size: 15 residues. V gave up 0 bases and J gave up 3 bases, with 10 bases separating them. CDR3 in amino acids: CASSPPAGITDTQYF. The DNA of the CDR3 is TGTGCCAGCTCACCACCGGCCGGGATAACAGATACGCAGTATTTT.

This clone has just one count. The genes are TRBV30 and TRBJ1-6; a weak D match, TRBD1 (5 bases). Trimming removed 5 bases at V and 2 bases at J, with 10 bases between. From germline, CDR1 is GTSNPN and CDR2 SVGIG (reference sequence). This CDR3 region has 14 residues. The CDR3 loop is CAWGGVTYNSPLHF. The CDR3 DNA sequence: TGTGCCTGGGGGGGGGTGACCTATAATTCACCCCTCCACTTT.

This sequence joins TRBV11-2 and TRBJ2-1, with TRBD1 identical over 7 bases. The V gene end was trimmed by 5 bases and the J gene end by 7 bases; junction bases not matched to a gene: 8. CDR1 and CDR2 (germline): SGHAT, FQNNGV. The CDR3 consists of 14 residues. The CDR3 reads CASSLWTGKNEQFF. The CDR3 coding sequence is TGTGCCAGCAGCCTCTGGACAGGCAAAAATGAGCAGTTCTTC.

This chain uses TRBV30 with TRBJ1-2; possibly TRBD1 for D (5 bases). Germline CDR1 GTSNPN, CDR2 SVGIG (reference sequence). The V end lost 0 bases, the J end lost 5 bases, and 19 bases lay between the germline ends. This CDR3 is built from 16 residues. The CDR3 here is CAWSVQSGPLGYGYTF. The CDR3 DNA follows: TGTGCCTGGAGTGTACAATCAGGGCCCCTTGGATATGGCTACACCTTC.

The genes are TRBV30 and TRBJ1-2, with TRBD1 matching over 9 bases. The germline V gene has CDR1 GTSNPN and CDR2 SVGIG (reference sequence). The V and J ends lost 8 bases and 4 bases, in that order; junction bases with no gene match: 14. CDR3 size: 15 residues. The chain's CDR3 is CATIPGTGKTYGYTF. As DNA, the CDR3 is TGTGCCACAATCCCCGGGACAGGGAAGACCTATGGCTACACCTTC.

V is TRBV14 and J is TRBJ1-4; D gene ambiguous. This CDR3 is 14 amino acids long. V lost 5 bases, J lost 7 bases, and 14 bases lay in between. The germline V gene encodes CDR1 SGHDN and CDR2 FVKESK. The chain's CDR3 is CASSEGPVGEKLFF. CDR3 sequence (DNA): TGTGCCAGCAGCGAGGGCCCGGTGGGTGAAAAACTGTTTTTT.

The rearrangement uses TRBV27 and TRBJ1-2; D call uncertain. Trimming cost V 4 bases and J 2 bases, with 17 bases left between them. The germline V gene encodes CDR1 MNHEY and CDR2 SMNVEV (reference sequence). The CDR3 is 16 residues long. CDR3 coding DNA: TGTGCCAGCAGTTCCGGACTTTCTAGGGCAAACTATGGCTACACCTTC. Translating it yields CASSSGLSRANYGYTF.

The CDR3 spells CASSIRQQSGELFF. In DNA form, the CDR3 reads TGCGCCAGCAGCATTAGACAGCAGTCCGGGGAGCTGTTTTTT. The genes are TRBV5-1 and TRBJ2-2, with D perhaps TRBD1 (5 bases). Germline CDR1 SGHRS, CDR2 YFSETQ. The ends were cut back, 4 bases at V and 6 bases at J, with 13 bases in the middle. The CDR3 runs 14 residues.

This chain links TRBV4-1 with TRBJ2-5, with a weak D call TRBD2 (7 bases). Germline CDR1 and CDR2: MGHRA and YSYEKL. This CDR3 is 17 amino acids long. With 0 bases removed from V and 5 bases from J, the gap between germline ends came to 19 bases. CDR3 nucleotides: TGCGCCAGCAGCCAAGATCGGGGGGCTGCGGGACGGGAGACCCAGTACTTC. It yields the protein CASSQDRGAAGRETQYF.

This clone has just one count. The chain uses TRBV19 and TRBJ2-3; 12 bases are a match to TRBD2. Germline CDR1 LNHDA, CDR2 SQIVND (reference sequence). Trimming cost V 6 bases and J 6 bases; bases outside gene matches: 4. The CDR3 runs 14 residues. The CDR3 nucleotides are TGTGCCAGTAGCCTAGCGGGGGGGAGTGATACGCAGTATTTT. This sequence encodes CASSLAGGSDTQYF.

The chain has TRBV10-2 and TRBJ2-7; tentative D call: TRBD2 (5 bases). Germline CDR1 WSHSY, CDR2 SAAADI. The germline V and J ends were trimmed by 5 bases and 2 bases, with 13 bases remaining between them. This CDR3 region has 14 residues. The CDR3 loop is CASSPDWETYEQYF. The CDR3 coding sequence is TGCGCCAGCAGTCCGGACTGGGAAACCTACGAGCAGTACTTC.

CDR3 nucleotide sequence: TGCAGCGTCCGAGCAGGACTAGCGGGGTACGAGCAGTACTTC. Translating gives CSVRAGLAGYEQYF. This chain uses TRBV29-1 with TRBJ2-7, with 12 bases that match TRBD2. The CDR3 consists of 14 residues. CDR1 and CDR2 (germline): SQVTM, ANQGSEA. J was trimmed by 4 bases and V by 6 bases; bases with no gene match: 7.

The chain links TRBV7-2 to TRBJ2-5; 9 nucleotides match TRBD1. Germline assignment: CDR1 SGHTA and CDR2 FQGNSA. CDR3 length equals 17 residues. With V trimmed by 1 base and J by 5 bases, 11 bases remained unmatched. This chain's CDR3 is CASSLGHYRGLGETQYF. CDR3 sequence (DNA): TGTGCCAGCAGCTTAGGGCACTACAGGGGGCTCGGCGAGACCCAGTACTTC.

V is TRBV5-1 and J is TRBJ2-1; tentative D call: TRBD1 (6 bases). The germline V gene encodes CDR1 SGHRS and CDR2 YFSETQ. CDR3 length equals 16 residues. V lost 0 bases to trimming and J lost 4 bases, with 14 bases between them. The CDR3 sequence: CASSLDWAGTYNEQFF. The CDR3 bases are TGCGCCAGCAGCTTGGATTGGGCAGGGACATACAATGAGCAGTTCTTC.